The rows below give T cell receptor beta chains drawn from one sample of a study of cytomegalovirus exposure and HLA in healthy donors. TCRdb's copy holds only in-frame clones and misses some; the assay was immunoSEQ multiplex PCR. In the table there are approximately 190,000 clones, around 78% of which are singletons. The source material was PBMCs. The receptors come from a woman aged 25 to 39 in good health and CMV-seropositive. The CDR3 runs from the conserved cysteine through the conserved F or W. D genes are given only for firm matches. Clone size is given for some rows only: seen once, a few or many times, or a class if the clone is expanded.

>TRBJ1-4|.|TRBV5-4|.
TGTGCCAGCAGCCCCGAAGCGGCCACGCGAGAAAAACTGTTTTTT
CASSPEAATREKLFF
>TRBJ2-1|TRBD1|TRBV29-1|.
TGCAGCGCCGGGACAGATTACAATGAGCAGTTCTTC
CSAGTDYNEQFF
>TRBJ2-7|.|TRBV29-1|.
TGCAGCGTTGAGGGGTGGGGGCAGGGCGATTCCTACGAGCAGTACTTC
CSVEGWGQGDSYEQYF
>TRBJ2-2|.|TRBV10-1|.
TGCGCCAGCACGCCCGGGGGGAACACCGGGGAGCTGTTTTTT
CASTPGGNTGELFF
>TRBJ1-5|TRBD1|TRBV7-3|.
TGTGCCAGCAGCTTAATGCCACTCCCTGGACAGGGTTTTAGCAATCAGCCCCAGCATTTT
CASSLMPLPGQGFSNQPQHF
>TRBJ2-3|TRBD2|TRBV11-2|once
TGTGCCAGCAGCTTCCGGAGCGGGGGGGGAGGAGATACGCAGTATTTT
CASSFRSGGGGDTQYF
>TRBJ2-7|TRBD2|TRBV5-1|.
TGCGCCAGCAGCCCGGGGGGGTCCTACGAGCAGTACTTC
CASSPGGSYEQYF
>TRBJ2-2|TRBD1|TRBV7-8|.
TGTGCCAGCAGCTTAGATGGGGACAGGGGGCACACCGGGGAGCTGTTTTTT
CASSLDGDRGHTGELFF
>TRBJ1-5|.|TRBV4-2|.
TGTGCCAGCAGGGGGACTCATAGCAATCAGCCCCAGCATTTT
CASRGTHSNQPQHF
>TRBJ2-5|.|TRBV30|.
TGTGCCCAAGCCGCTCAAGAGACCCAGTACTTC
CAQAAQETQYF
>TRBJ1-3|.|TRBV9|few
TGTGCCAGCAGCCCGTCCCTCTCTGGAAACACCATATATTTT
CASSPSLSGNTIYF
>TRBJ2-7|.|TRBV7-9|.
TGTGCCAGCGGAAAGGGGGGGGTCTACGAGCAGTACTTC
CASGKGGVYEQYF
>TRBJ2-7|TRBD2|TRBV6-1|.
TGTGCCAGCAGTGAATTTAGCGGGGGGGCCTCCTACGAGCAGTACTTC
CASSEFSGGASYEQYF
>TRBJ2-1|TRBD2|TRBV5-4|.
TGTGCCAGCAGCTCAAGACTAGCGGGGGAGGGAGGTGAGCAGTTCTTC
CASSSRLAGEGGEQFF
>TRBJ2-5|TRBD2|TRBV11-2|.
TGTGCCAGCAGTGGGAGGGTGAAGACCCAGTACTTC
CASSGRVKTQYF
>TRBJ1-6|.|TRBV10-2|.
TGCGCCAGCAGTGGGCAGGCGGGGTCACCCCTCCACTTT
CASSGQAGSPLHF
>TRBJ1-3|.|TRBV12-5|.
TGTGCTAGTGGTTTGCCCCATAGGTGGGCCTCTGGAAACACCATATATTTT
CASGLPHRWASGNTIYF
>TRBJ2-7|.|TRBV5-1|.
TGCGCCAGCAGCTTCGAAGACTACCACTACGAGCAGTACTTC
CASSFEDYHYEQYF
>TRBJ1-6|TRBD1|TRBV18|few
TGTGCCAGCTCTCAAGGACAGGGTGTCACCAATTCACCCCTCCACTTT
CASSQGQGVTNSPLHF
>TRBJ2-5|.|TRBV7-9|.
TGTGCCAGCAGGTCCCCCCTGCAAGAGACCCAGTACTTC
CASRSPLQETQYF
>TRBJ2-7|.|TRBV27|.
TGTGCCAGCAGTTTAAGGGACAAGGGGGTCTACGAGCAGTACTTC
CASSLRDKGVYEQYF
>TRBJ2-1|TRBD2|TRBV19|.
TGTGCCAGTAGTATCGGCGGACTAGCGGATGAGCAGTTCTTC
CASSIGGLADEQFF
>TRBJ1-2|.|TRBV18|.
TGTGCCAGCTCACCACCACTGGACACAGGGATTCGGGGCTACACCTTC
CASSPPLDTGIRGYTF
>TRBJ1-1|TRBD1|TRBV2|.
TGTGCCAGCAGCCGGGACAGCCTCGGGAACACTGAAGCTTTCTTT
CASSRDSLGNTEAFF
>TRBJ2-3|.|TRBV9|.
TGTGCCAGCAGCGGCCGGGACTTCACAGATACGCAGTATTTT
CASSGRDFTDTQYF
>TRBJ2-1|TRBD1|TRBV28|.
TGTGCCAGCAGTTACCACGCCGAGACAGGGGGTTTCAGCGGGGACAATGAGCAGTTCTTC
CASSYHAETGGFSGDNEQFF